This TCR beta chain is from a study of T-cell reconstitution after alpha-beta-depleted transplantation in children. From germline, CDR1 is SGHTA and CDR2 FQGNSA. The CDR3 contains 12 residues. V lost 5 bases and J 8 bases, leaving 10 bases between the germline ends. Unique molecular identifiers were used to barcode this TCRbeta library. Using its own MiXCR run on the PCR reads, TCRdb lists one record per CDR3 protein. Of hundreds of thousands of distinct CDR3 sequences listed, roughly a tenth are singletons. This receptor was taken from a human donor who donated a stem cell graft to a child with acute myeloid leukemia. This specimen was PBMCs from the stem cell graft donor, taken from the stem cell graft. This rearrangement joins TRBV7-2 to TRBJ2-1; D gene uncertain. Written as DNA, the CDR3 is TGTGCCAGCAGCGTCCCTAGTGATGAGCAGTTCTTC. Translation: CASSVPSDEQFF. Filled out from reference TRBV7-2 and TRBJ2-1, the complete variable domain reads GAGVSQSPSNKVTEKGKDVELRCDPISGHTALYWYRQSLGQGLEFLIYFQGNSAPDKSGLPSDRFSAERTGGSVSTLTIQRTQQEDSAVYLCASSVPSDEQFFGPGTRLTVL.